What follows describes a single T cell receptor (beta chain). This PCR relied on a set of 60 Vbeta primers and 13 Jbeta primers. Method: immunoSEQ multiplex PCR; TCRdb's copy keeps in-frame clones and lacks some. The sample lists 130,000 to 150,000 clones, 80% seen once, with about 4.3% in the top ten. The data originate from a study of cytomegalovirus exposure and HLA in healthy donors. CDR3 length: 16 amino acids. Trimming left V 0 bases short and J 7 bases short, with 15 bases between. CDR1 and CDR2 (germline): SEHNR, FQNEAQ (reference sequence). The sequencing sample was made of PBMCs. The receptor comes from a man in his forties in good health and CMV-seronegative. V usage is TRBV7-9 and J usage is TRBJ1-4; D is ambiguous. The CDR3 sequence is CASSLAQGRGIEKLFF. The CDR3 region has the DNA TGTGCCAGCAGCTTAGCCCAAGGACGGGGAATTGAAAAACTGTTTTTT.